This T cell receptor beta chain is drawn from a study of beta chain features in type 1 diabetes. The investigators reverse transcribed all of the isolated RNA, so they sequenced expressed TCRB transcripts. Clones were sequenced by immunoSEQ multiplex PCR, and TCRdb holds only the in-frame ones, with some missing. The sample lists fewer than 200,000 clones, over 7.5% occurring once. The CDR3 runs 21 residues. V lost 4 bases and J lost 4; bases outside the gene matches: 20. Germline V gives CDR1 SGHRS, CDR2 YFSETQ. V is TRBV5-1 and J is TRBJ2-1; 13 nucleotides align to TRBD2. This receptor was obtained from a man aged 18 to 30 in good health. The specimen was central memory CD4+ T cells from blood. This chain's CDR3 is CASSPGLAGAFAGSDYNEQFF. The CDR3 bases are TGCGCCAGCAGCCCAGGACTAGCGGGGGCCTTTGCGGGATCGGATTACAATGAGCAGTTCTTC.